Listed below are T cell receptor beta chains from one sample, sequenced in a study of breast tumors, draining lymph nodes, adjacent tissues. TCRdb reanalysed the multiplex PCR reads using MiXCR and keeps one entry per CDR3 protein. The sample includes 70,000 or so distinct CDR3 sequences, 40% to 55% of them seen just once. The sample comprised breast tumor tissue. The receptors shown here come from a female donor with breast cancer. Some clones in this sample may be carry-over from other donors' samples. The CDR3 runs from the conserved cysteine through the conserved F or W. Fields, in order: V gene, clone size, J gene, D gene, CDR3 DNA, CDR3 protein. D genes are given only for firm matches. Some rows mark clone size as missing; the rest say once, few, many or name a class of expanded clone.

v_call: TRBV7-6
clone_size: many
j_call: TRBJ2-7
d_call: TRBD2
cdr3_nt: TGTGCCAGCAGCTTGAGTGGTAGGACTAGCGGGGGCGAGCAGTACTTC
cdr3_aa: CASSLSGRTSGGEQYF

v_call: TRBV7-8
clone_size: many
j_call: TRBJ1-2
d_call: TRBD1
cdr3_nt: TGTGCCAGCAGCCCGTCTGGGACAGGGGTCTATGGCTACACCTTC
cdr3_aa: CASSPSGTGVYGYTF

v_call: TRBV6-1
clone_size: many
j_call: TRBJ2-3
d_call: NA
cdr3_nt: TGTGCCAGCAGTGACCCCCGAGTATATTTT
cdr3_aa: CASSDPRVYF

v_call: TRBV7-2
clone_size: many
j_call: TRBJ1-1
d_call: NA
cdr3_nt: TGTGCCAGCAGCTATTTGAACACTGAAGCTTTCTTT
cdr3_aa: CASSYLNTEAFF

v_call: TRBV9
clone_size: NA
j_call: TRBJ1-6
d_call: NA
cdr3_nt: TGTGCTAGAGATGAGGGAGATTCACCCCTCCACTTT
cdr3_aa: CARDEGDSPLHF

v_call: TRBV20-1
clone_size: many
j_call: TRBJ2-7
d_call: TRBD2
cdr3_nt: TGCAGTGCTAGAGATCGACAGCGGGAGCTCCGAAGCGAGCAGTACTTC
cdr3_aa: CSARDRQRELRSEQYF

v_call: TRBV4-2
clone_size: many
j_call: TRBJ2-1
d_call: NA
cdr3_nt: TGTGCCAGCAGCCAAGGCCGCTGGGCTTGGGGAAATGAGCAGTTCTTC
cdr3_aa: CASSQGRWAWGNEQFF

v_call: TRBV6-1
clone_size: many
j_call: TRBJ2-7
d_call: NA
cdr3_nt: TGTGCCAGCAGTTCCAGGCGGAGGGGGCGCGGAGGCGAGCAGTACTTC
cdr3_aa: CASSSRRRGRGGEQYF

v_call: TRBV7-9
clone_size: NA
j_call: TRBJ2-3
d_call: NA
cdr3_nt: TGTGCCAGCAGCTTCCCAGGGACGCCAGATACGCAGTATTTT
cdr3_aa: CASSFPGTPDTQYF

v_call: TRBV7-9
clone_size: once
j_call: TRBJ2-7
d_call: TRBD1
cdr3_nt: TGTGCCAGCAGCGGACAGGGAACGGACGAGCAGTACTTC
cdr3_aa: CASSGQGTDEQYF